This passage covers 21 T cell receptor beta chains from one sample sequenced in a study of cytomegalovirus exposure and HLA in healthy donors. The repertoire was sequenced with immunoSEQ multiplex PCR; TCRdb's copy has only in-frame clones and lacks some. This table has some 140,000 clones, 86% appearing once. Sequenced sample: PBMCs. These receptors were obtained from a man aged 18 to 30 in good health and CMV-seropositive.

The chain links TRBV5-6 to TRBJ2-7; 8 bases are a match to TRBD1. The CDR3 sequence is 15 residues long. J was trimmed by 0 bases and V by 5 bases; bases with no gene match: 7. In germline, CDR1 is SGHDT, CDR2 YYEEEE. CDR3 protein: CASSLTGTGSYEQYF. The CDR3 nucleotides are TGTGCCAGCAGTCTCACCGGGACAGGCTCCTACGAGCAGTACTTC. Based on the CDR3 plus reference TRBV5-6 and TRBJ2-7, the full variable domain is DAGVTQSPTHLIKTRGQQVTLRCSPKSGHDTVSWYQQALGQGPQFIFQYYEEEERQRGNFPDRFSGHQFPNYSSELNVNALLLGDSALYLCASSLTGTGSYEQYFGPGTRLTVT.

The V call is TRBV5-5, the J call TRBJ1-4; 7 bases are shared with TRBD1. Germline loops: CDR1 SGHKS, CDR2 YYEKEE (reference sequence). J lost 7 bases, V lost 3 bases, and 3 bases had no gene match. The CDR3 runs 13 residues. Here the CDR3 reads CASSSQGSEKLFF. CDR3 nucleotide sequence: TGTGCCAGCAGCTCACAGGGGTCTGAAAAACTGTTTTTT.

The gene calls are TRBV7-3 and TRBJ2-2; 10 bases line up with TRBD2. Trimming took 2 bases from V and 5 from J; bases not matched to a gene: 5. Germline V CDR1 and CDR2: SGHTA, FQGTGA. The CDR3 spans 16 residues. The CDR3 DNA reads TGTGCCAGCAGCTTAGTAGCGGGAGGAGTGACCGGGGAGCTGTTTTTT. This translates into CASSLVAGGVTGELFF.

The chain employs TRBV7-9 and TRBJ1-1, with 10 bases lining up with TRBD1. Looked up from germline, CDR1 is SEHNR and CDR2 is FQNEAQ (reference sequence). The CDR3 is 16 residues long. Trimming took 5 bases from V and 4 from J; bases not matched to a gene: 10. The CDR3 DNA follows: TGTGCCAGCAGCGGGAAGGACAGGGGGATTCGCACTGAAGCTTTCTTT. Encoded protein: CASSGKDRGIRTEAFF. Full variable domain (remainder filled in from reference TRBV7-9 and TRBJ1-1): DTGVSQNPRHKITKRGQNVTFRCDPISEHNRLYWYRQTLGQGPEFLTYFQNEAQLEKSRLLSDRFSAERPKGSFSTLEIQRTEQGDSAMYLCASSGKDRGIRTEAFFGQGTRLTVV.

J is TRBJ2-3 and V is TRBV6-5, with 12 bases lining up with TRBD1. Germline CDR1 is MNHEY and CDR2 is SVGAGI. With V trimmed by 9 bases and J by 4 bases, 5 bases remained unmatched. CDR3 length: 14 amino acids. CDR3 DNA: TGTGCCAGTAGAGGGACAGGGGGCGCAGATACGCAGTATTTT. Translating it yields CASRGTGGADTQYF.

This chain links TRBV5-1 with TRBJ1-1; tentative D call: TRBD1 (6 bases). The germline CDR1 and CDR2 sequences are SGHRS and YFSETQ. Trimming removed 2 bases at V and 2 bases at J, with 13 bases between. The CDR3 extends over 15 amino acids. CDR3 nucleotide sequence: TGCGCCAGCAGCTTAAAACAGGGTACCAACACTGAAGCTTTCTTT. Translating gives CASSLKQGTNTEAFF.

The chain has TRBV9 and TRBJ2-1; D unresolved. The CDR3 has 14 residues. Between the trimmed V and J ends, which lost 4 bases and 8 bases, there was a span of 16 bases. Germline V gene sequence: CDR1 SGDLS, CDR2 YYNGEE. The CDR3 DNA is TGTGCCAGCAGCCCCACCGAGCGCCCCGATGAGCAGTTCTTC. The encoded protein is CASSPTERPDEQFF.

The chain uses TRBV18 and TRBJ1-2; TRBD1 matches at 7 bases. J was trimmed by 8 bases and V by 6 bases; bases with no gene match: 9. This CDR3 region has 13 residues. Germline V lookup: CDR1 KGHSH, CDR2 LQKENI. The CDR3 is CASSLDRALGYTF. The CDR3 DNA is TGTGCCAGCTCGCTAGACAGGGCCCTCGGCTACACCTTC.

This clone was recorded only once. The CDR3 nucleotides are TGTGCCAGCAGTGGTGACAGGGGTGGTCGCCAGCCCCAGCATTTT. Protein product: CASSGDRGGRQPQHF. This chain uses TRBV2 with TRBJ1-5, with 8 bases fitting TRBD1. Looked up from germline, CDR1 is SNHLY and CDR2 is FYNNEI. The junction had 9 bases not matched to a gene; V was cut back by 4 bases and J by 7 bases. The CDR3 has 15 amino acids.

This clone was observed once. The chain carries TRBV27 and TRBJ2-7; 7 nucleotides line up with TRBD1. CDR1 is MNHEY, CDR2 SMNVEV, per germline (reference sequence). The V gene end was trimmed by 5 bases and the J gene end by 6 bases; junction bases not matched to a gene: 7. This CDR3 is built from 13 residues. The CDR3 DNA reads as TGTGCCAGCAGTCTAGAAACAGGGGTCGAGCAGTACTTC. It yields the protein CASSLETGVEQYF.

The rearrangement links TRBV23-1 to TRBJ2-3; 12 positions match TRBD2. TRBV23-1 is labeled an ORF, and its function is uncertain. J gave up 14 bases and V 0 bases, and 12 bases lay outside the gene matches. The CDR3 runs to 16 residues. CDR3 amino acids: CASSQSVGGLAGMRYF. CDR3 bases: TGCGCCAGCAGTCAATCGGTTGGCGGACTAGCGGGGATGAGGTATTTT.

The chain is built from TRBV16 and TRBJ1-1, with a weak D call TRBD1 (6 bases). Germline CDR1 is KGHSY and CDR2 is FQNENV. The CDR3 contains 15 residues. V lost 0 bases and J lost 1, with 9 bases in between. The CDR3 sequence: CASSQSRGTNTEAFF. CDR3 bases: TGTGCCAGCAGCCAATCGAGGGGGACGAACACTGAAGCTTTCTTT.

The chain joins TRBV7-9 to TRBJ1-5; D might be TRBD1 (5 bases). The germline V gene has CDR1 SEHNR and CDR2 FQNEAQ (reference sequence). The CDR3 runs 15 residues. With 1 base removed from V and 2 bases from J, the gap between germline ends came to 9 bases. The CDR3 DNA follows: TGTGCCAGCAGCTTAGTAGGGGAAGGCAATCAGCCCCAGCATTTT. Its translation is CASSLVGEGNQPQHF. The complete variable domain, with remaining parts taken from reference TRBV7-9 and TRBJ1-5, reads DTGVSQNPRHKITKRGQNVTFRCDPISEHNRLYWYRQTLGQGPEFLTYFQNEAQLEKSRLLSDRFSAERPKGSFSTLEIQRTEQGDSAMYLCASSLVGEGNQPQHFGDGTRLSIL.

This clone was found many times. The J gene is TRBJ2-4, the V gene TRBV10-1; 11 nucleotides agree with TRBD2. CDR3 length equals 17 residues. Trimming cost V 11 bases and J 6 bases; bases outside gene matches: 18. CDR1 and CDR2 (germline): WNHNN, SYGVQD (reference sequence). CDR3 DNA: TGCGCCTGCGAGGATTCCTATAGCGGGAGGGCCGGAAACATTCAGTACTTC. It translates to CACEDSYSGRAGNIQYF.

CDR3 loop: CASHAGVYSNQPQHF. CDR3 bases: TGTGCCAGCCACGCAGGGGTTTATAGCAATCAGCCCCAGCATTTT. The chain uses TRBV2 and TRBJ1-5, with D possibly being TRBD1 (6 bases). V lost 8 bases and J 0 bases, leaving 14 bases between the germline ends. This CDR3 contains 15 residues. Germline CDR1 and CDR2: SNHLY and FYNNEI.

The rearrangement links TRBV29-1 to TRBJ2-5, with 8 bases lining up with TRBD2. The V gene's germline CDR1 is SQVTM and CDR2 ANQGSEA. V shed 6 bases, J shed 5 bases, and the junction held 11 bases outside the gene matches. There are 14 residues in the CDR3. The CDR3 nucleotides are TGCAGCGTAGGGGCTAGCGGGCCCCTGGAGACCCAGTACTTC. Its translation: CSVGASGPLETQYF. Using reference TRBV29-1 and TRBJ2-5 for the parts outside the CDR3, the full variable domain is SAVISQKPSRDICQRGTSLTIQCQVDSQVTMMFWYRQQPGQSLTLIATANQGSEATYESGFVIDKFPISRPNLTFSTLTVSNMSPEDSSIYLCSVGASGPLETQYFGPGTRLLVL.

This chain links TRBV6-6 with TRBJ2-1; no reliable D call. CDR1 and CDR2 from the germline V gene are MNHNY and SVGAGI (reference sequence). The ends were cut back, 4 bases at V and 0 bases at J, with 10 bases in the middle. The CDR3 loop spans 15 amino acids. In nucleotides, the CDR3 is TGTGCCAGCAGTTCCCGAACCGGCTCCTACAATGAGCAGTTCTTC. It translates to CASSSRTGSYNEQFF.

The rearrangement joins TRBV4-3 to TRBJ2-2; TRBD1 matches 7 bases. This CDR3 comprises 17 residues. CDR1 and CDR2 from the germline V gene are LGHNA and YSLEER. V trimming: 6 bases; J trimming: 6 bases; junction bases outside the gene matches: 16. The CDR3 sequence: CASRPTPGTVGAGELFF. For the CDR3, the DNA is TGCGCCAGCAGACCCACTCCCGGGACAGTAGGGGCCGGGGAGCTGTTTTTT.

Regarding this clone: The same CDR3 can be traced to other DNA sequences in this sample. The chain links TRBV18 to TRBJ2-7, with a weak D call TRBD2 (5 bases). V was trimmed by 3 bases and J by 2 bases, leaving 8 bases between them. The CDR3 runs to 13 residues. The V gene's germline CDR1 is KGHSH and CDR2 LQKENI. The CDR3 sequence is CASSPRATYEQYF. The DNA of the CDR3 is TGTGCCAGCTCACCGAGGGCGACCTACGAGCAGTACTTC.

The rearrangement uses TRBV4-3 and TRBJ2-3; 10 nucleotides line up with TRBD2. V lost 4 bases, J lost 6 bases, and 7 bases stayed unmatched. CDR3 size: 15 residues. Germline-derived CDR1 and CDR2 are LGHNA and YSLEER. The CDR3 DNA is TGCGCCAGCAGCCCCACTAGCGGGAATTGGGATACGCAGTATTTT. It translates to CASSPTSGNWDTQYF.

The chain combines TRBV18 with TRBJ2-1; D is possibly TRBD2 (6 bases). The germline CDR1 and CDR2 sequences are KGHSH and LQKENI. The ends were cut back, 2 bases at V and 8 bases at J, with 16 bases in the middle. The CDR3 is 15 residues long. CDR3 loop: CASSPDDRRDDEQFF. CDR3 nucleotides: TGTGCCAGCTCACCAGACGACCGGCGGGATGATGAGCAGTTCTTC.